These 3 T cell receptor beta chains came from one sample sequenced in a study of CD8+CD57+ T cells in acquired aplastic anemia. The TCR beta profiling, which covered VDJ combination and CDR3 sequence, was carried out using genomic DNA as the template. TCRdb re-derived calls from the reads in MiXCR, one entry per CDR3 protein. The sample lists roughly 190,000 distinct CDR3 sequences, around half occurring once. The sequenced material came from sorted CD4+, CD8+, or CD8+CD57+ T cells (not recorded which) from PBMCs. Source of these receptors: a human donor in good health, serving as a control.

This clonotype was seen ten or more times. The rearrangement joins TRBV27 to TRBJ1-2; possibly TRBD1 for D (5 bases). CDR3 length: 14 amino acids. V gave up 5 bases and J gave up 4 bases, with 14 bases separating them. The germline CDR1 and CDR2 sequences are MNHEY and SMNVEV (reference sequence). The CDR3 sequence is CASSPTTGTYGYTF. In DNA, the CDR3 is TGTGCCAGCAGTCCCACCACAGGTACCTATGGCTACACCTTC.

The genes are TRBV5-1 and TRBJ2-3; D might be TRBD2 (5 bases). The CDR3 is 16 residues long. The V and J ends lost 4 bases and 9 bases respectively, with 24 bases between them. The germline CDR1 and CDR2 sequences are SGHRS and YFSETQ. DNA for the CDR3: TGCGCCAGCAGCACGGGCTACTTAACTAGTGAGCAGACGCAGTATTTT. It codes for CASSTGYLTSEQTQYF.

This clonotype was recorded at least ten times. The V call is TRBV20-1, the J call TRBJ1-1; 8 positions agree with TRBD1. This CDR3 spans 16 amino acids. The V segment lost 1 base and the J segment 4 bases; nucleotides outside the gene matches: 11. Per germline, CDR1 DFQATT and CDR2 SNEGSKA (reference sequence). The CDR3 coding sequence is TGCAGTGCTAGAGCCGCGGACAGGGTTTTGGGCACTGAAGCTTTCTTT. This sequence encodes CSARAADRVLGTEAFF.